One and the same sample provided the 5 T cell receptor beta chains below, sequenced in a study of T-cell memory formation after mild COVID-19. From the 5' RACE reads, TCRdb called clonotypes with MiXCR, one entry per CDR3 protein. The profile shows about 250,000 distinct CDR3 sequences, 15% of them singletons. Source material: PBMCs or a T cell subset sorted from them (not recorded which). The receptors shown here come from an adult woman who had mild COVID-19 (a few samples of this study predate the infection). Cell type and time point are not known.

This clonotype was seen a handful of times. An end of the junction does not agree with germline; a read error may underlie this. The rearrangement joins TRBV5-1 to TRBJ2-3, with 11 bases that match TRBD2. Germline V gene data show CDR1 as SGHRS and CDR2 as YFSETQ. The CDR3 consists of 14 residues. In DNA form, the CDR3 reads TGCGCCAGCAGCTTGGAACTAGCGGGGGCCCCTGGGGGTTTT. Amino acid sequence: CASSLELAGAPGGF.

Details on this clonotype: The germline gene is not matched at one end of the junction; a read error may be the cause. The gene calls are TRBV10-3 and TRBJ2-1, with 11 bases aligning to TRBD2. In germline, CDR1 is ENHRY, CDR2 SYGVKD. CDR3 length equals 14 residues. CDR3 sequence: CATDTSGSYDEQFF. The CDR3 region has the DNA TGTGCCACCGATACTAGCGGGAGCTACGATGAGCAGTTCTTC.

This clonotype was seen a handful of times. The chain joins TRBV5-4 to TRBJ2-3; 13 bases align to TRBD2. Germline values: CDR1 SGHNT, CDR2 YYREEE (reference sequence). This CDR3 region has 16 residues. With 4 bases clipped from V and 4 bases from J, the junction kept 6 bases outside the gene matches. The CDR3 reads CASSTTSGGASDTQYF. In DNA, the CDR3 is TGTGCCAGCAGCACCACTAGCGGGGGGGCTTCAGATACGCAGTATTTT.

V gene TRBV6-2 or TRBV6-3 combines with J gene TRBJ2-3; 9 positions agree with TRBD2. The CDR3 consists of 16 residues. Germline CDR1 is MNHEY and CDR2 is SVGEGT. V was pared by 6 bases and J by 0 bases, with 7 bases of the junction left unmatched. CDR3 region: CASSTGLAFSTDTQYF. The CDR3 DNA sequence: TGTGCCAGCAGCACCGGACTAGCGTTTAGCACAGATACGCAGTATTTT.

This clonotype was recorded at least ten times. The gene calls are TRBV7-2 and TRBJ1-2, with 8 bases identical to TRBD1. Germline CDR1 reads SGHTA; CDR2 reads FQGNSA. V lost 6 bases, J lost 4 bases, and 7 bases stayed unmatched. This CDR3 contains 14 residues. In DNA form, the CDR3 reads TGTGCCAGCAGTCAACAGGGGGGTAGCTATGGCTACACCTTC. This gives the protein CASSQQGGSYGYTF.